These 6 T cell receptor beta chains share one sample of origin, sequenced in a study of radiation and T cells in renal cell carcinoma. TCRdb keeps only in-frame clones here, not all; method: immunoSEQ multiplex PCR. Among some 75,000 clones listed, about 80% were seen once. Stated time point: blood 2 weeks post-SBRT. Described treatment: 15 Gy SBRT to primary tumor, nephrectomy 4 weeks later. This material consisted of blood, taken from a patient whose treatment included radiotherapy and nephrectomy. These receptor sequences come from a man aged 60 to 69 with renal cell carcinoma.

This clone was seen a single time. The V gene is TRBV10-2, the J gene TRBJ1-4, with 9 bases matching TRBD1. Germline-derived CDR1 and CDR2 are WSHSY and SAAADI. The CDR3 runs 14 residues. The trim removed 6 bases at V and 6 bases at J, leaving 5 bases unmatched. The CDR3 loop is CASSVQGADEKLFF. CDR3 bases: TGCGCCAGCAGCGTACAGGGGGCGGATGAAAAACTGTTTTTT.

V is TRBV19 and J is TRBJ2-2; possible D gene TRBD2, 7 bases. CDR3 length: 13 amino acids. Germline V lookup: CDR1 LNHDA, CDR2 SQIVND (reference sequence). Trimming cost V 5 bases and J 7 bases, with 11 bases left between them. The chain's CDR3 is CASSWGGSGELFF. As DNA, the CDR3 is TGTGCCAGTAGTTGGGGGGGCAGCGGGGAGCTGTTTTTT.

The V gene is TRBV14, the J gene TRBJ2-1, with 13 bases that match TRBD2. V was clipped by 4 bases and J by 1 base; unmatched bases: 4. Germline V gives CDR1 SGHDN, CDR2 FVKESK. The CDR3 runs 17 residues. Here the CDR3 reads CASSPGLAGVSYNEQFF. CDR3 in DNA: TGTGCCAGCAGCCCAGGACTAGCGGGAGTATCCTACAATGAGCAGTTCTTC. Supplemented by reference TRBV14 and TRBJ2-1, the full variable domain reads EAGVTQFPSHSVIEKGQTVTLRCDPISGHDNLYWYRRVMGKEIKFLLHFVKESKQDESGMPNNRFLAERTGGTYSTLKVQPAELEDSGVYFCASSPGLAGVSYNEQFFGPGTRLTVL.

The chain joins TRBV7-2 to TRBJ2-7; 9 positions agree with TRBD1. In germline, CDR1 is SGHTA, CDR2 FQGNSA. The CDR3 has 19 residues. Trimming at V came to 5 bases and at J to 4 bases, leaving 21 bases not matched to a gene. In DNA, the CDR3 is TGTGCCAGCAGCCCCGTCCTGACCGCCGGGACAGGGTTCCTATACGAGCAGTACTTC. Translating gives CASSPVLTAGTGFLYEQYF.

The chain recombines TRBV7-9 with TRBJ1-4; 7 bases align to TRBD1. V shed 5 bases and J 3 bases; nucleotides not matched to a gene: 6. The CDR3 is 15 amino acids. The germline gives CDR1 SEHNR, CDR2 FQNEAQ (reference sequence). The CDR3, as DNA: TGTGCCAGCAGCGTCACAGGGGAGCCTAATGAAAAACTGTTTTTT. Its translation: CASSVTGEPNEKLFF.

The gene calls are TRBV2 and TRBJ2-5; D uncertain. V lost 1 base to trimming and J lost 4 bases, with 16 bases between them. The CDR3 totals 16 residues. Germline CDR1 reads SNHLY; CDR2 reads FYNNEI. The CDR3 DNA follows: TGTGCCAGCAGTGAAGGTGATTTGGGTATTGGAGAGACCCAGTACTTC. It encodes CASSEGDLGIGETQYF.